This T cell receptor (beta chain) was captured in a study of T cells after yellow fever vaccination. Study results and limitations: The appearance of a small share of clonotypes in both CD4 and CD8 compartments was observed. Among primary-vaccination clones, most reappeared after the booster, at approximately 97% for CD4 and 85% to 90% for CD8. The secondary response was weaker, and its peak arrived faster, on day 5 versus 15.

Generation of TCR cDNA used 5'RACE template switching (which added a universal primer site and UMIs). MiXCR, run by TCRdb on the 5' RACE reads, gives a single entry per CDR3 protein. The sample records hundreds of thousands of distinct CDR3 sequences, over 9% being singletons. Trimming removed 5 bases from V and 8 bases from J; junction bases left unmatched: 7. CDR1 is SGHTA, CDR2 FQGNSA, per germline. This CDR3 contains 15 residues. This clonotype has more than one count but fewer than ten. What it binds is unknown. The specimen comprised PBMCs, sampled on the day of the yellow fever booster vaccination. This receptor was obtained from a man under 40 who received the YFV17D yellow fever vaccine. The rearrangement uses TRBV7-2 and TRBJ1-6; 9 bases are shared with TRBD1. The DNA of the CDR3 is TGTGCCAGCAGCCTGGGACAGGGACGAGATTCACCCCTCCACTTT. Translating gives CASSLGQGRDSPLHF.